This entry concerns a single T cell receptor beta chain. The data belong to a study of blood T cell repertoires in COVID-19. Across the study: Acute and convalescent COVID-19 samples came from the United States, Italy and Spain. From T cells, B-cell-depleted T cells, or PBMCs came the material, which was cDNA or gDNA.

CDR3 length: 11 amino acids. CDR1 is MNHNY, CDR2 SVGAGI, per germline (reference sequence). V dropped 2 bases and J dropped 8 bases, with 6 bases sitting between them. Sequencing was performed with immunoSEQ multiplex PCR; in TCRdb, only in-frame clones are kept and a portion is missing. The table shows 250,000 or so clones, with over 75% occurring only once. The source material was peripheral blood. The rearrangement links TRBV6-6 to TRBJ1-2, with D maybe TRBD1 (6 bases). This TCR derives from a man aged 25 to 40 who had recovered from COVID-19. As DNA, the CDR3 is TGTGCCAGCAGTTACAGGGGGGGCTACACCTTC. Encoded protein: CASSYRGGYTF.